These T cell receptor beta chains were read from a single sample in a study of T cell repertoires in cytomegalovirus infection. Via MiXCR, TCRdb re-called the reads, giving one row per CDR3 protein. Counted here are about 240,000 distinct CDR3 sequences, roughly 6.5% occurring once; the ten biggest clones make up around 6%. Source material: PBMCs. All receptors derive from a human donor in good health (CMV status not recorded). Some clones in this sample may be carry-over from other donors' samples. Each CDR3 is given with its conserved first and last residue. The D gene is left open where the match is weak. Rows may omit the clone size; those that give it use once, few, many or a size class.

J gene | V gene | D gene | clone size | CDR3 protein | CDR3 DNA
TRBJ2-1 | TRBV7-3 | TRBD2 | many | CASSLLAGGFNEQFF | TGTGCCAGCAGCTTACTAGCGGGGGGGTTTAATGAGCAGTTCTTC
TRBJ2-7 | TRBV28 | - | many | CASFGTVSYEQYF | TGTGCCAGCTTCGGGACCGTTTCCTACGAGCAGTACTTC
TRBJ1-2 | TRBV7-3 | TRBD1 | few | CASSKPGQGPNYGYTF | TGTGCCAGCAGCAAACCGGGACAGGGACCTAACTATGGCTACACCTTC
TRBJ2-3 | TRBV18 | TRBD1 | many | CASSAAGQGAPTDTQYF | TGTGCCAGCTCAGCGGCGGGACAGGGGGCCCCCACAGATACGCAGTATTTT
TRBJ1-1 | TRBV5-1 | - | - | CASSLGRVGNTEAFF | TGCGCCAGCAGCTTGGGCCGGGTTGGGAACACTGAAGCTTTCTTT
TRBJ1-5 | TRBV7-2 | - | many | CASSLAGSGSNQPQHF | TGTGCCAGCAGCTTAGCCGGCAGCGGTAGCAATCAGCCCCAGCATTTT
TRBJ1-6 | TRBV2 | TRBD1 | many | CASSGPGGSRSPLHF | TGTGCCAGCAGTGGTCCAGGGGGGTCCAGATCACCCCTCCACTTT
TRBJ2-3 | TRBV24-1 | - | few | CATSGVSDTQYF | TGTGCCACCAGTGGTGTTTCAGATACGCAGTATTTT
TRBJ2-1 | TRBV20-1 | TRBD2 | few | CSARGVAGPSYNEQFF | TGCAGTGCTAGAGGGGTAGCGGGGCCATCCTACAATGAGCAGTTCTTC
TRBJ2-7 | TRBV7-8 | - | many | CASSLGHGYEQYF | TGTGCCAGCAGCCTAGGACACGGATACGAGCAGTACTTC
TRBJ2-7 | TRBV5-5 | TRBD1 | - | CASYKGQGAYEQYF | TGTGCCAGCTACAAGGGACAGGGTGCCTACGAGCAGTACTTC
TRBJ1-6 | TRBV7-2 | TRBD1 | many | CASSLTPSTGGDSPLHF | TGTGCCAGCAGCTTAACTCCATCTACAGGGGGCGATTCACCCCTCCACTTT
TRBJ1-1 | TRBV7-2 | TRBD1 | many | CASSLQGRGQEAFF | TGTGCCAGCAGCTTACAGGGTAGGGGGCAAGAAGCTTTCTTT
TRBJ2-1 | TRBV6-5 | - | many | CASSSPVDEQFF | TGTGCCAGCAGTTCCCCGGTCGATGAGCAGTTCTTC
TRBJ1-1 | TRBV2 | - | - | CASSEGRRDLSPGAFF | TGTGCCAGCAGTGAGGGTAGGAGGGACCTTTCCCCGGGAGCTTTCTTT
TRBJ1-1 | TRBV7-9 | - | - | CASGPGPWYEAFF | TGTGCCAGCGGCCCGGGGCCCTGGTATGAAGCTTTCTTT
TRBJ1-1 | TRBV25-1 | - | - | CASSEYGVMNTEAFF | TGTGCCAGCAGTGAATATGGGGTTATGAACACTGAAGCTTTCTTT
TRBJ1-1 | TRBV9 | - | many | CASSVVNAPNTEAFF | TGTGCCAGCAGCGTAGTCAACGCCCCCAACACTGAAGCTTTCTTT
TRBJ1-5 | TRBV6-2/TRBV6-3 | - | many | CASSRLTGNQPQHF | TGTGCCAGCAGTCGACTAACAGGGAATCAGCCCCAGCATTTT
TRBJ2-2 | TRBV15 | TRBD1 | many | CATSTEGDRAGELFF | TGTGCCACCAGCACGGAGGGGGACAGGGCCGGGGAGCTGTTTTTT
TRBJ1-5 | TRBV30 | - | few | CAWNKKSWGGNQPQHF | TGTGCCTGGAACAAAAAGTCCTGGGGAGGCAATCAGCCCCAGCATTTT
TRBJ1-1 | TRBV29-1 | - | many | CSVRGIRDTESANTEAFF | TGCAGCGTTCGGGGTATCCGGGACACCGAGTCTGCGAACACTGAAGCTTTCTTT
TRBJ2-7 | TRBV11-2 | - | few | CASSWEPVREQYF | TGTGCCAGCAGCTGGGAGCCCGTTCGCGAGCAGTACTTC
TRBJ2-7 | TRBV20-1 | TRBD1 | many | CSARTTGGVYEQYF | TGCAGTGCTAGAACAACAGGGGGTGTGTACGAGCAGTACTTC
TRBJ1-2 | TRBV29-1 | - | many | CSVVPLGDYGYTF | TGCAGCGTTGTCCCCCTCGGGGACTATGGCTACACCTTC
TRBJ1-2 | TRBV5-5 | - | many | CASSSGSGTYYGYTF | TGTGCCAGCAGCTCTGGATCAGGCACATACTATGGCTACACCTTC
TRBJ2-7 | TRBV5-1 | TRBD1 | many | CASSPHRDSEQYF | TGCGCCAGCAGCCCGCACCGGGACAGCGAGCAGTACTTC
TRBJ2-5 | TRBV29-1 | TRBD2 | - | CSVGAGGFQETQYF | TGCAGCGTTGGGGCGGGGGGCTTCCAAGAGACCCAGTACTTC
TRBJ1-5 | TRBV7-2 | - | many | CASSFRVHQPQHF | TGTGCCAGCAGCTTCAGGGTCCATCAGCCCCAGCATTTT
TRBJ1-2 | TRBV29-1 | - | few | CSVELRYGYTF | TGCAGCGTTGAGCTCAGATATGGCTACACCTTC
TRBJ2-6 | TRBV6-4 | TRBD1 | few | CASSQRQGAGANVLTF | TGTGCCAGCAGTCAGAGACAGGGGGCAGGGGCCAACGTCCTGACTTTC
TRBJ1-1 | TRBV30 | - | - | CAWSVGMNTEAFF | TGTGCCTGGAGTGTGGGAATGAACACTGAAGCTTTCTTT
TRBJ2-5 | TRBV5-5 | - | many | CASSLTGISSETQYF | TGTGCCAGCAGCTTGACAGGGATTTCTTCAGAGACCCAGTACTTC
TRBJ2-6 | TRBV10-3 | - | many | CAISPDGYSGANVLTF | TGTGCCATCAGCCCCGACGGATACTCTGGGGCCAACGTCCTGACTTTC
TRBJ2-6 | TRBV27 | - | few | CASSLSWVGANVLTF | TGTGCCAGCAGTTTGAGTTGGGTTGGGGCCAACGTCCTGACTTTC
TRBJ2-1 | TRBV19 | - | many | CASSIDAPSLTPSNEQFF | TGTGCCAGTAGTATAGATGCTCCCTCCCTCACCCCTAGTAATGAGCAGTTCTTC
TRBJ2-1 | TRBV12-3/TRBV12-4 | TRBD1 | many | CASSEDREDEQFF | TGTGCCAGCAGTGAGGACAGGGAGGATGAGCAGTTCTTC
TRBJ1-4 | TRBV20-1 | TRBD1 | - | CSASDRGNEKLFF | TGCAGTGCTTCCGACAGGGGAAATGAAAAACTGTTTTTT
TRBJ2-2 | TRBV5-1 | - | many | CASSPQGGTNTGELFF | TGCGCCAGCAGTCCGCAAGGGGGGACTAACACCGGGGAGCTGTTTTTT
TRBJ1-5 | TRBV23-1 | - | - | CASTPPAPNQPQHF | TGCGCCAGCACTCCTCCAGCCCCCAATCAGCCCCAGCATTTT
TRBJ2-5 | TRBV7-2 | TRBD2 | many | CASSLLGRGGRETQYF | TGTGCCAGCAGCTTACTGGGGCGGGGGGGCCGGGAGACCCAGTACTTC
TRBJ1-2 | TRBV7-2 | - | - | CASSKRGTYGYTF | TGTGCCAGCAGCAAACGGGGCACCTATGGCTACACCTTC
TRBJ1-1 | TRBV6-1 | TRBD1 | many | CASIRRGTVLEAFF | TGTGCCAGCATCCGCCGCGGGACAGTGCTGGAAGCTTTCTTT
TRBJ2-1 | TRBV20-1 | - | many | CSARDHLGQRTYNEQFF | TGCAGTGCTAGAGATCATCTCGGACAGAGAACCTACAATGAGCAGTTCTTC
TRBJ1-5 | TRBV30 | TRBD1 | few | CAWKPQGAGNQPQHF | TGTGCCTGGAAACCCCAGGGGGCAGGTAATCAGCCCCAGCATTTT
TRBJ2-5 | TRBV20-1 | TRBD2 | many | CSATWTSGGPRETQYF | TGCAGTGCTACTTGGACTAGCGGGGGGCCAAGGGAGACCCAGTACTTC
TRBJ2-1 | TRBV12-3/TRBV12-4 | TRBD2 | few | CASSLAGTSGGAGDNEQFF | TGTGCCAGCAGTTTAGCGGGGACTAGCGGGGGGGCCGGGGACAATGAGCAGTTCTTC
TRBJ2-5 | TRBV7-2 | - | many | CASSRGNQETQYF | TGTGCCAGCAGCCGGGGAAATCAAGAGACCCAGTACTTC
TRBJ2-2 | TRBV28 | - | many | CAGTRAGELFF | TGTGCCGGCACTCGAGCCGGGGAGCTGTTTTTT
TRBJ2-7 | TRBV2 | - | many | CASSEDTYEQYF | TGTGCCAGCAGTGAGGACACCTACGAGCAGTACTTC
TRBJ2-5 | TRBV5-4 | - | few | CASSLNEETQYF | TGTGCCAGCAGCTTGAATGAAGAGACCCAGTACTTC
TRBJ2-4 | TRBV10-3 | - | - | CAISDRGTKGAKNIQYF | TGTGCCATCAGTGACCGCGGGACAAAGGGGGCCAAAAACATTCAGTACTTC